This T cell receptor beta chain is from a study of blood T cell repertoires in COVID-19. Only in-frame clones appear in the TCRdb table, and some are missing; sequencing was by immunoSEQ multiplex PCR. This sample has roughly 410,000 clones; around 87% occur once, and the top ten carry about 2.3%. Sequenced material: peripheral blood. The sequence came from a woman in her sixties with COVID-19, enrolled during active disease.

The CDR3: CSASLRGAGGEQFF. In DNA form, the CDR3 reads TGCAGTGCTAGTTTGCGGGGGGCCGGAGGAGAGCAGTTCTTC. V is TRBV20-1 and J is TRBJ2-1; 8 bases align to TRBD2. The germline V gene encodes CDR1 DFQATT and CDR2 SNEGSKA (reference sequence). This CDR3 has 14 residues. Trimming at V came to 3 bases and at J to 10 bases, leaving 11 bases not matched to a gene.